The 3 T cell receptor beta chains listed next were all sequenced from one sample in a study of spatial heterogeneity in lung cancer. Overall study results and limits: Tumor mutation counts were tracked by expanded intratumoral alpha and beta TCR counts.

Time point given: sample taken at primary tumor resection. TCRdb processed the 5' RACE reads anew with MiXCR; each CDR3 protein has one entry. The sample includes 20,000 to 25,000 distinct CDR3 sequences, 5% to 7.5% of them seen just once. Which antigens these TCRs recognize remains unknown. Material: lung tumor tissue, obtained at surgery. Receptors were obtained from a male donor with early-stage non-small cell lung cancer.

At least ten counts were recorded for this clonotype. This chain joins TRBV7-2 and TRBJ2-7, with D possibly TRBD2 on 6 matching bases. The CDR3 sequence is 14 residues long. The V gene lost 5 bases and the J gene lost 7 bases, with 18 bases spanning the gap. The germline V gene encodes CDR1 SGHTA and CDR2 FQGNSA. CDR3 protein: CASSPIRAAGEQYF. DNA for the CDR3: TGTGCCAGCAGCCCAATTCGGGCCGCGGGGGAGCAGTACTTC.

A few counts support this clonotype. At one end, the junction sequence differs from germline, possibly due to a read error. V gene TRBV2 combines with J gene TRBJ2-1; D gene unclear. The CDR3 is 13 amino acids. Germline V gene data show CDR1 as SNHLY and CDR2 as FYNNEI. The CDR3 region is CASREGPYNEQFF. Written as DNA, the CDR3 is TGTGCCAGCAGGGAAGGCCCATACAATGAGCAGTTCTTC.

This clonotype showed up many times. The DNA of the CDR3 is TGTGCCAGCAGGGGGACAGGGGTCTCCTACGAGCAGTACTTC. It yields the protein CASRGTGVSYEQYF. The chain links TRBV28 to TRBJ2-7; 10 bases are a match to TRBD1. The CDR3 is 14 amino acids. Germline V gene data show CDR1 as MDHEN and CDR2 as SYDVKM. After removal of 6 bases from V and 0 bases from J, the junction contained 2 bases not matched to a gene.